The sequence of this TCR beta chain was determined in a study of response to subunit inactivated influenza vaccine (dated by TCRdb to the late 2010s). For the study in its entirety: To follow how T cells responded to a trivalent subunit inactivated influenza vaccine, the researchers relied on deep quantitative profiling of the T cell receptor repertoire. The research as a whole found: The authors suggested that each seasonal influenza vaccination may recruit only a limited number of new T cells.

This clonotype was picked up a small number of times. Its antigen target is currently unknown. One base away there is no much larger clone; base qualities are not given. Library method: RT-PCR. TCRdb names Illumina HiSeq 2500 as the instrument used. Starting from the raw public reads, TCRdb applied fastp trimming at Q25, assembled clones with MiXCR and retained in-frame beta chains. Here each entry gathers all rows of one CDR3 protein and keeps the most common genes and DNA. This sample gives around 580,000 distinct CDR3 sequences in total; about 12% of them show up just once. The top ten clonotypes cover about a tenth of the sample. Sequences ENHRY (CDR1) and SYGVKD (CDR2) are obtained from the germline V gene. V gives up 3 bases and J gives up 3 bases, and the segment between their germline ends measures 17 bases. The cysteine opens and the phenylalanine closes a CDR3 of 16 amino acids. Only CDR3 DNA remains: 48 bases, in frame from the first base.

This clonotype originated in a middle-aged man who received an inactivated influenza vaccine. Donor details come from another sample of the same person, matched by shared clones. This sample comprised PBMCs from blood, obtained on the day of vaccination. This receptor chain uses TRBV10-3 and TRBJ1-2, with TRBD1 perhaps the D gene, on 6 matching bases. The DNA sequence is TGTGCCATCAGTGACCCGACAGGTCGGCGGGACTATGGCTACACCTTC. It translates to CAISDPTGRRDYGYTF.